Listed here are 6 T cell receptor beta chains from one sample, sequenced in a study of shared clonotypes between healthy human individuals. Method: immunoSEQ multiplex PCR; TCRdb's copy keeps in-frame clones and lacks some. This table has around 1,900,000 clones, about 94% appearing once. Terminally differentiated effector memory CD45RA+ cells were left out of the naive CD8 fraction, which was CD45RO-negative and positively selected for CCR7. The sample was naive CD8+ T cells from PBMCs. The receptors were sampled from a man aged 18 to 30 in good health. Some clones in this sample may be carry-over from other donors' samples.

This clone showed up just once. This clone may be a read error of a much larger clone one base away. The chain carries TRBV28 and TRBJ2-5; D is possibly TRBD1 or TRBD2 (5 bases each). Near its end, the DNA agrees better with TRBJ2-7, so the J call may be wrong. The CDR3 spans 13 residues. Germline lookup yields CDR1 MDHEN and CDR2 SYDVKM. This chain's CDR3 is CASSWGTSYEQYF. Here the CDR3 DNA reads TGTGCCAGCAGTTGGGGGACCTCCTACGAGCAGTACTTC.

The V gene is TRBV18, the J gene TRBJ2-5; D call uncertain. The CDR3 runs to 14 residues. Germline CDR1 KGHSH, CDR2 LQKENI. V gave up 4 bases and J gave up 5 bases, with 14 bases separating them. This chain's CDR3 is CASSRTVEVETQYF. The CDR3 DNA reads as TGTGCCAGCTCACGAACGGTCGAAGTGGAGACCCAGTACTTC.

The rearrangement uses TRBV27 and TRBJ2-1, with 13 positions matching TRBD2. V lost 6 bases, J lost 9 bases, and 5 bases stayed unmatched. Germline assignment: CDR1 MNHEY and CDR2 SMNVEV (reference sequence). The CDR3 loop spans 14 amino acids. The CDR3 nucleotides read TGTGCCAGCAGCCCCGGGACTAGCGGGATTGAGCAGTTCTTC. Translating it yields CASSPGTSGIEQFF.

V is TRBV28 and J is TRBJ2-7; the D is unclear. Trimming stripped 6 bases from V and 6 bases from J, with 30 bases between. CDR1 and CDR2 from the germline V gene are MDHEN and SYDVKM. This CDR3 is 18 amino acids long. The chain's CDR3 is CASSRILGISTIAAEQYF. The CDR3 region has the DNA TGTGCCAGCAGCCGTATTTTAGGGATCTCCACAATCGCGGCCGAGCAGTACTTC.

The chain recombines TRBV7-9 with TRBJ2-5; 7 nucleotides match TRBD2. CDR1 SEHNR and CDR2 FQNEAQ come from the germline V gene (reference sequence). The CDR3 contains 14 residues. Trimming at V came to 0 bases and at J to 3 bases, leaving 1 base not matched to a gene. CDR3 amino acids: CASSLAAGEETQYF. The CDR3 bases are TGTGCCAGCAGCTTAGCGGCGGGGGAAGAGACCCAGTACTTC.

The CDR3 DNA follows: TGTGCCAGCACCCGGGGACCCCGAGGCACCGAGCAGTACTTC. This translates into CASTRGPRGTEQYF. The chain recombines TRBV9 with TRBJ2-7; D assignment may be TRBD1 or TRBD2 (5 bases each). Per the germline V gene, CDR1 is SGDLS and CDR2 is YYNGEE. V lost 6 bases and J 6 bases, leaving 19 bases between the germline ends. The CDR3 runs 14 residues. The variable domain in full, completed from reference TRBV9 and TRBJ2-7, reads DSGVTQTPKHLITATGQRVTLRCSPRSGDLSVYWYQQSLDQGLQFLIQYYNGEERAKGNILERFSAQQFPDLHSELNLSSLELGDSALYFCASTRGPRGTEQYFGPGTRLTVT.